The rows below give T cell receptor beta chains drawn from one sample of a study of PD-1 blockade in classical Hodgkin lymphoma. Libraries were prepared by immunoSEQ multiplex PCR; TCRdb keeps only in-frame clonotypes and omits some of them. The sample contains about 30,000 clones, around 67% of which appear only once. Specimen: peripheral blood mononuclear cells (PBMCs), collected before the second cycle of nivolumab. Receptor source: a human donor with classical Hodgkin lymphoma. Each CDR3 is given without its conserved first and last residue. Each record gives: V gene, J gene, CDR3 protein.

>TRBV28|TRBJ2-3
ASGGTGSTDTQY
>TRBV12-2|TRBJ2-2
ASRLGEWWRKGHPGELF
>TRBV5-1|TRBJ1-3
ASSTRTGGDDTIY
>TRBV6-5|TRBJ2-7
ASSYPGKYEQY
>TRBV5-1|TRBJ1-5
ASRAGQGQPQH
>TRBV7-2|TRBJ2-7
ASSLQAGQAYEQY
>TRBV4-2|TRBJ2-7
ASKPPGGGYEQY
>TRBV7-9|TRBJ2-2
ASSLTGTGELF
>TRBV19|TRBJ2-2
ATRRSGGTGELF
>TRBV27|TRBJ1-5
ASSLRGDSSNQPQH
>TRBV5-5|TRBJ2-7
ASSLQPVGGGEQY
>TRBV27|TRBJ2-3
ASSGLSGTGTDTQY
>TRBV29-1|TRBJ1-1
SVGTGPTEAF
>TRBV2|TRBJ2-5
ASSEVGNLGGETQY
>TRBV7-9|TRBJ1-2
ASSLGGYGYT
>TRBV7-6|TRBJ2-2
ASMGGYTGELF
>TRBV21-1|TRBJ1-2
ASSRTMRNNYGYT
>TRBV7-9|TRBJ1-6
ASSSNSPLH
>TRBV4-1|TRBJ2-3
ASSGRTSGGAVADTQY
>TRBV27|TRBJ2-1
ASSTRTGLSDEQF
>TRBV2|TRBJ2-5
ASGPSAAQETQY
>TRBV6-4|TRBJ1-4
ARISGGASTNEKLF